The 23 T cell receptor beta chains presented below share a single source sample, sequenced in a study of T-cell reconstitution after alpha-beta-depleted transplantation in children. TCRbeta library preparation incorporated unique molecular identifiers. From the PCR reads, TCRdb called clonotypes with MiXCR, one entry per CDR3 protein. The sample holds about 300,000 distinct CDR3 sequences; over 9.5% are singletons and the top ten take roughly 7%. The sample consisted of PBMCs, taken before TCRalphabeta/CD19-depleted stem cell transplant. Receptors were obtained from a boy younger than two with acute myeloid leukemia, due to receive a stem cell transplant.

This clonotype has a count of ten or more. The CDR3 reads CASSLEFIGRSGGTQYF. CDR3 DNA: TGTGCCAGCAGCTTGGAGTTTATCGGCAGATCCGGCGGGACCCAGTACTTC. The rearrangement links TRBV5-6 to TRBJ2-5; D is undetermined. The CDR3 spans 17 residues. Looked up from germline, CDR1 is SGHDT and CDR2 is YYEEEE. The V and J ends lost 0 bases and 7 bases respectively, with 22 bases between them. Full variable domain (outside the CDR3, taken from reference TRBV5-6 and TRBJ2-5): DAGVTQSPTHLIKTRGQQVTLRCSPKSGHDTVSWYQQALGQGPQFIFQYYEEEERQRGNFPDRFSGHQFPNYSSELNVNALLLGDSALYLCASSLEFIGRSGGTQYFGPGTRLLVL.

This clonotype was seen many times. This rearrangement joins TRBV5-1 to TRBJ2-3, with a possible D match to TRBD1 (5 bases). Germline-derived CDR1 and CDR2 are SGHRS and YFSETQ. The CDR3 is 13 residues long. V was cut by 4 bases and J by 6 bases, with 12 bases left in between. The CDR3 DNA sequence: TGCGCCAGCAGCCTAGGGGTATTTGATACGCAGTATTTT. Its protein is CASSLGVFDTQYF.

This rearrangement joins TRBV18 to TRBJ2-1, with D perhaps matching TRBD1 (6 bases). CDR3 length: 15 amino acids. Germline CDR1 is KGHSH and CDR2 is LQKENI. V shed 2 bases and J shed 7 bases, with 15 bases lying between them. For the CDR3, the DNA is TGTGCCAGCTCACCAGCCCCGGGACATCCAAATGAGCAGTTCTTC. Translating gives CASSPAPGHPNEQFF.

This clonotype was detected ten times or more. The chain carries TRBV9 and TRBJ2-2; D is possibly TRBD2 (5 bases). CDR1 and CDR2 (germline): SGDLS, YYNGEE. The V and J ends lost 0 bases and 0 bases respectively, with 6 bases between them. The CDR3 length is 15 residues. CDR3: CASSVVSANTGELFF. Here the CDR3 DNA reads TGTGCCAGCAGCGTAGTTAGCGCGAACACCGGGGAGCTGTTTTTT.

This clonotype has just a few counts. The gene calls are TRBV20-1 and TRBJ2-3, with 13 bases matching TRBD2. CDR3 size: 15 residues. Germline-derived CDR1 and CDR2 are DFQATT and SNEGSKA (reference sequence). The V gene end was trimmed by 5 bases and the J gene end by 2 bases; junction bases not matched to a gene: 4. CDR3 amino acids: CSASGLAGYTDTQYF. The CDR3, as DNA: TGCAGTGCTTCGGGACTAGCGGGGTACACAGATACGCAGTATTTT.

This clonotype has a count of ten or more. The rearrangement links TRBV5-6 to TRBJ2-7; 7 positions agree with TRBD1. Germline V gene data show CDR1 as SGHDT and CDR2 as YYEEEE. This CDR3 spans 14 amino acids. With V trimmed by 4 bases and J by 2 bases, 6 bases remained unmatched. The CDR3 here is CASSTGQRAYEQYF. In DNA form, the CDR3 reads TGTGCCAGCAGCACGGGACAGCGAGCCTACGAGCAGTACTTC. Full variable domain (remainder filled in from reference TRBV5-6 and TRBJ2-7): DAGVTQSPTHLIKTRGQQVTLRCSPKSGHDTVSWYQQALGQGPQFIFQYYEEEERQRGNFPDRFSGHQFPNYSSELNVNALLLGDSALYLCASSTGQRAYEQYFGPGTRLTVT.

This clonotype was seen ten or more times. V is TRBV20-1 and J is TRBJ2-2; no clear D. Deletions cut 3 bases from V and 1 base from J, with 3 bases between. Germline CDR1 is DFQATT and CDR2 is SNEGSKA (reference sequence). This CDR3 spans 12 amino acids. In DNA form, the CDR3 reads TGCAGTGCTAGGAGGAACACCGGGGAGCTGTTTTTT. Translating it yields CSARRNTGELFF.

The chain employs TRBV7-6 and TRBJ2-1, with 8 bases that match TRBD1. Germline V lookup: CDR1 SGHVS, CDR2 FNYEAQ. This CDR3 has 15 amino acids. Trimming took 4 bases from V and 7 from J; bases not matched to a gene: 9. For the CDR3, the DNA is TGTGCCAGCAGCTACCGTCGGGACAGGATTAATGAGCAGTTCTTC. This translates into CASSYRRDRINEQFF.

This clonotype was observed a handful of times. The chain combines TRBV29-1 with TRBJ2-6; D may be TRBD2 (7 bases). CDR3 length equals 15 residues. V was shortened by 6 bases and J by 2 bases, with 14 bases between the two germline ends. Germline CDR1 reads SQVTM; CDR2 reads ANQGSEA. The CDR3 spells CSVGGGAAGANVLTF. The CDR3 nucleotides read TGCAGCGTGGGAGGGGGGGCAGCTGGGGCCAACGTCCTGACTTTC.

This clonotype was recorded at least ten times. CDR3 DNA sequence: TGTGCCAGCAGTCGACCCTGGTGGACCGGGGAGCTGTTTTTT. As protein: CASSRPWWTGELFF. The chain is built from TRBV12-3 or TRBV12-4 and TRBJ2-2; D not resolved. With 5 bases removed from V and 5 bases from J, the gap between germline ends came to 12 bases. CDR3 size: 14 residues.

This clonotype was detected once. A clone one base away is much larger, so this may be a read error. The chain is built from TRBV10-3 and TRBJ2-3; D ambiguous. The germline gives CDR1 ENHRY, CDR2 SYGVKD. This CDR3 region has 12 residues. Trimming took 3 bases from V and 3 from J, leaving 4 bases between them. CDR3 coding DNA: TGTGCCATCAGTGATCTGACAGATACGCAGTATTTT. Amino acids: CAISDLTDTQYF.

This clonotype was found many times. The chain links TRBV29-1 to TRBJ2-1, with 11 bases fitting TRBD2. The ends lost 7 bases at V and 6 bases at J; junction bases unmatched: 8. CDR1 SQVTM and CDR2 ANQGSEA come from the germline V gene. CDR3 size: 14 residues. The CDR3, as DNA: TGCAGCGCTCCGCCTAGCGGGAGGTCCAATGAGCAGTTCTTC. Protein product: CSAPPSGRSNEQFF.

This clonotype was found many times. The chain combines TRBV9 with TRBJ1-1; possible D gene TRBD1, 5 bases. Germline V gene data show CDR1 as SGDLS and CDR2 as YYNGEE. V lost 3 bases to trimming and J lost 6 bases, with 15 bases between them. This CDR3 comprises 14 residues. CDR3 amino acids: CASSGSGGFAEAFF. The CDR3 nucleotides read TGTGCCAGCAGCGGATCTGGGGGATTTGCTGAAGCTTTCTTT.

This clonotype was seen ten or more times. The chain has TRBV4-3 and TRBJ2-3, with D perhaps being TRBD1 or TRBD2 (6 bases each). Deletions cut 0 bases from V and 1 base from J, with 11 bases between. The CDR3 has 16 amino acids. Germline CDR1 LGHNA, CDR2 YSLEER. The CDR3, as DNA: TGCGCCAGCAGCCAAGATCATCGGGGGCGCACAGATACGCAGTATTTT. Protein: CASSQDHRGRTDTQYF.

Note on this clonotype: A junction boundary mismatches the germline segment, possibly from a read error. This sequence joins TRBV20-1 and TRBJ2-2, with TRBD2 as a possible D gene (5 bases). From germline, CDR1 is DFQATT and CDR2 SNEGSKA (reference sequence). The CDR3 spans 14 residues. The CDR3 protein is CSAPSGPKTGELFF. The CDR3 region has the DNA TGCAGTGCTCCCAGCGGACCGAAAACCGGGGAGCTGTTTTTT.

This clonotype was recorded at least ten times. The V and J genes are TRBV7-8 and TRBJ1-6; unclear D gene. This CDR3 has 14 amino acids. The ends were cut back, 6 bases at V and 6 bases at J, with 12 bases in the middle. The germline V gene encodes CDR1 SGHVS and CDR2 FQNEAQ. CDR3 in DNA: TGTGCCAGCAGTAACCCAGAGATTAATTCACCCCTCCACTTT. Its translation is CASSNPEINSPLHF.

This clonotype was seen at least ten times. The V gene is TRBV29-1, the J gene TRBJ2-7; 8 positions agree with TRBD1. The germline V gene encodes CDR1 SQVTM and CDR2 ANQGSEA. V was clipped by 3 bases and J by 3 bases; unmatched bases: 7. There are 14 residues in the CDR3. The DNA for the CDR3 is TGCAGCGTTGACGAGACAGGGGCGAGCTACGAGCAGTACTTC. Encoded protein: CSVDETGASYEQYF.

This clonotype was detected a few times. The genes are TRBV18 and TRBJ1-1, with D uncertain. The germline CDR1 and CDR2 sequences are KGHSH and LQKENI. CDR3 length: 15 amino acids. V was pared by 3 bases and J by 0 bases, with 11 bases between. This CDR3 reads CASSPRTFLNTEAFF. CDR3 DNA sequence: TGTGCCAGCTCACCGCGTACGTTTTTGAACACTGAAGCTTTCTTT.

This clonotype occurred many times. The chain couples TRBV6-5 to TRBJ2-1; no clear D. From germline, CDR1 is MNHEY and CDR2 SVGAGI. The CDR3 sequence is 12 residues long. Deletions cut 2 bases from V and 5 bases from J, with 4 bases between. Here the CDR3 reads CASSYLNNEQFF. In nucleotides, the CDR3 is TGTGCCAGCAGTTACCTGAACAATGAGCAGTTCTTC.

This clonotype turned up a few times. J is TRBJ2-3 and V is TRBV20-1, with TRBD2 matching over 15 bases. Germline CDR1 reads DFQATT; CDR2 reads SNEGSKA (reference sequence). CDR3 length: 15 amino acids. The J segment lost 5 bases and the V segment lost 5 bases, leaving 5 bases of the junction unmatched. The CDR3 here is CSAAGLAGGRDTQYF. CDR3 in DNA: TGCAGTGCTGCAGGACTAGCGGGAGGGCGAGATACGCAGTATTTT.

This chain uses TRBV2 with TRBJ2-1; either TRBD1 or TRBD2 may fit D (6 bases each). Trimming removed 5 bases from V and 5 bases from J, with 16 bases in between. The CDR3 is 15 residues long. The germline gives CDR1 SNHLY, CDR2 FYNNEI. The CDR3 region is CASSPRGPVDNEQFF. For the CDR3, the DNA is TGTGCCAGCAGTCCACGGGGGCCGGTTGACAATGAGCAGTTCTTC.

This clonotype was recorded at least ten times. The chain is built from TRBV10-3 and TRBJ2-5; D may be TRBD1 (6 bases). The germline V gene has CDR1 ENHRY and CDR2 SYGVKD. The CDR3 has 15 amino acids. The germline V and J ends were trimmed by 0 bases and 4 bases, with 12 bases remaining between them. CDR3 nucleotides: TGTGCCATCAGTGAGTCTCTGACAGGAGGAGAGACCCAGTACTTC. This gives the protein CAISESLTGGETQYF.

There are many counts of this clonotype. The rearrangement uses TRBV19 and TRBJ2-5, with TRBD2 matching over 9 bases. CDR3 length: 15 residues. The trim removed 9 bases at V and 3 bases at J, leaving 11 bases unmatched. Germline V gene lookup returns CDR1 LNHDA and CDR2 SQIVND (reference sequence). This CDR3 reads CASPEGGGGEETQYF. The CDR3 DNA is TGTGCCAGCCCAGAGGGTGGCGGGGGGGAAGAGACCCAGTACTTC. Supplemented by reference TRBV19 and TRBJ2-5, the full variable domain reads DGGITQSPKYLFRKEGQNVTLSCEQNLNHDAMYWYRQDPGQGLRLIYYSQIVNDFQKGDIAEGYSVSREKKESFPLTVTSAQKNPTAFYLCASPEGGGGEETQYFGPGTRLLVL.